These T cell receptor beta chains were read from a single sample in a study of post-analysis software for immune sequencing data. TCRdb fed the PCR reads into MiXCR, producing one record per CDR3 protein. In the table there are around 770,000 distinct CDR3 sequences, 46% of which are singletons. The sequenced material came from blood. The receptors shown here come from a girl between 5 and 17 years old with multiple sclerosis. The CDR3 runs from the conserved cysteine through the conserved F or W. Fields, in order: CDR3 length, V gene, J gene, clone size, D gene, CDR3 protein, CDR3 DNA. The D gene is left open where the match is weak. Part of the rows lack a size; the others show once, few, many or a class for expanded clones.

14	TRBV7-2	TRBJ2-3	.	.	CASSDSRGADTQYF	TGTGCCAGCAGCGATTCTAGGGGGGCAGATACGCAGTATTTT
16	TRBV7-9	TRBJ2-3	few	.	CASSLVRGAGTDTQYF	TGTGCCAGCAGCTTAGTCCGCGGGGCGGGCACAGATACGCAGTATTTT
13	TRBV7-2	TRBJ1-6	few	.	CASSFREGSPLHF	TGTGCCAGCAGCTTTAGGGAGGGCTCACCCCTCCACTTT
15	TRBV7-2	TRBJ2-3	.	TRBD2	CASSNLAEGPDTQYF	TGTGCCAGCAGCAACCTAGCGGAGGGGCCAGATACGCAGTATTTT
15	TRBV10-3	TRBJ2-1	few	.	CAISDAESSYNEQFF	TGTGCCATCAGTGATGCGGAGAGCTCCTACAATGAGCAGTTCTTC
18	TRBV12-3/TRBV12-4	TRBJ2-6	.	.	CASSPDSRQRSGANVLTF	TGTGCCAGCAGTCCCGACAGTCGTCAGCGCTCTGGGGCCAACGTCCTGACTTTC
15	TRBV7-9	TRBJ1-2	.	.	CASSFVGQSNYGYTF	TGTGCCAGCAGCTTCGTAGGACAGAGTAACTATGGCTACACCTTC
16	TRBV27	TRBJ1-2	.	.	CASSLSVGTRGYGYTF	TGTGCCAGCAGTTTATCGGTGGGGACCCGGGGATATGGCTACACCTTC
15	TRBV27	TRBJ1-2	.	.	CASSLSGGGNYGYTF	TGTGCCAGCAGTTTATCAGGGGGTGGAAACTATGGCTACACCTTC
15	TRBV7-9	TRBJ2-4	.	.	CASSPFLGGSYKQYF	TGTGCCAGCAGCCCCTTCTTGGGGGGATCCTACAAGCAGTACTTC
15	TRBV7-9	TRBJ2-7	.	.	CASSLGAGADYEQYF	TGTGCCAGCAGCTTAGGCGCAGGGGCCGACTACGAGCAGTACTTC
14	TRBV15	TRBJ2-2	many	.	CATSRDRMGGELFF	TGTGCCACCAGCAGAGATCGAATGGGCGGGGAGCTGTTTTTT
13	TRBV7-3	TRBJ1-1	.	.	CASSLNVETEAFF	TGTGCCAGCAGCTTAAATGTGGAGACTGAAGCTTTCTTT
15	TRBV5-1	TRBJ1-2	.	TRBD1	CASSPGQGAYYGYTF	TGCGCCAGCAGCCCCGGACAGGGGGCTTACTATGGCTACACCTTC
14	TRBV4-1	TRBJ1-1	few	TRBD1	CASSHGTGNTEAFF	TGCGCCAGCAGCCACGGGACAGGGAACACTGAAGCTTTCTTT
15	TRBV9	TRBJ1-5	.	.	CASSYNGDSNQPQHF	TGTGCCAGCAGCTATAACGGGGATAGCAATCAGCCCCAGCATTTT
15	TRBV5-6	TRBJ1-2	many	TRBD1	CASSSVGGGIYGYTF	TGTGCCAGCAGCTCCGTGGGAGGGGGCATCTATGGCTACACCTTC
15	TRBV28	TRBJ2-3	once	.	CASTFGREEWGTQYF	TGTGCCAGCACTTTTGGAAGGGAGGAGTGGGGGACGCAGTATTTT
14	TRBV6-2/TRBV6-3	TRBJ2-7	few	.	CASSYLGIAYEQYF	TGTGCCAGCAGTTATCTGGGGATCGCCTACGAGCAGTACTTC
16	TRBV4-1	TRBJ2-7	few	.	CASSQEGFGTLGEQYF	TGCGCCAGCAGCCAAGAGGGGTTCGGCACTTTAGGGGAGCAGTACTTC
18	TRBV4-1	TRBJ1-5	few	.	CASSQVPPAGDPHQPQHF	TGCGCCAGCAGCCAAGTTCCCCCGGCAGGGGACCCTCATCAGCCCCAGCATTTT
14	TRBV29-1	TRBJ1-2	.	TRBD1	CSVYRDRGGYGYTF	TGCAGCGTTTACCGGGACAGGGGAGGCTATGGCTACACCTTC
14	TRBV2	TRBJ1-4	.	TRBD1	CASSETGWREKLFF	TGTGCCAGCAGTGAGACAGGGTGGCGTGAAAAACTGTTTTTT
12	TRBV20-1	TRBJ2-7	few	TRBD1	CSAPGTGFEQYF	TGCAGTGCTCCCGGGACAGGGTTCGAGCAGTACTTC
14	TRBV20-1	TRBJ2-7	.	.	CSARAAGRSGEQYF	TGCAGTGCTAGGGCAGCAGGAAGATCGGGGGAGCAGTACTTC
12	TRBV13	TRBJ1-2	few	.	CASSPEAYGYTF	TGTGCCAGCAGTCCAGAGGCCTATGGCTACACCTTC
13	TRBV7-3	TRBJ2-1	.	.	CASSLQPEGEQFF	TGTGCCAGCAGCTTACAACCTGAGGGGGAGCAGTTCTTC
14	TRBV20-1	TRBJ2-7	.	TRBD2	CSAPVSGSSYEQYF	TGCAGTGCTCCGGTTAGCGGGAGCTCCTACGAGCAGTACTTC
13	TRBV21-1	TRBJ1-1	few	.	CASVPEVNTEAFF	TGTGCCAGCGTACCGGAGGTGAACACTGAAGCTTTCTTT